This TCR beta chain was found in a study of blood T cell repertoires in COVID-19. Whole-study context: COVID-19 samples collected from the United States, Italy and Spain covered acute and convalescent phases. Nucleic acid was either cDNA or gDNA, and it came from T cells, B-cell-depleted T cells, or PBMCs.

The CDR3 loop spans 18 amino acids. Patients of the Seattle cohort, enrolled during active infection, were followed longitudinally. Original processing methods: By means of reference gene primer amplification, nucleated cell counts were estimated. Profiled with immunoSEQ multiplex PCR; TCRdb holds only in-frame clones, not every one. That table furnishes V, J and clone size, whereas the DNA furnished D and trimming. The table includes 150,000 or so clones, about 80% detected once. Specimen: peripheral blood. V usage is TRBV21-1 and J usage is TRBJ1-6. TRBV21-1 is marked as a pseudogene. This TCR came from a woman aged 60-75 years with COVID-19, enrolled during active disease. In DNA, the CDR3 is TGTGCCAGCAGCATCCGGGGGGACCGGAGCTCCTATAATTCACCCCTCCACTTT. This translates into CASSIRGDRSSYNSPLHF.